This T cell receptor beta chain was recorded in a study of blood T cells in healthy people across ages. Whole-study findings and limits: As naive T cell percentage varied, TCR beta diversity correlated strongly with it.

Approximately 9 milliliters was the volume of peripheral blood drawn from each donor. The second PCR ran roughly 7 to 11 cycles with a sample-barcoded 5' primer and J-beta primers. Every single cDNA molecule received a tag from a template-switch adaptor with 12 random nucleotides. There were at least 3 million CDR3-containing paired-end reads obtained from each sample. Using its own MiXCR run on the 5' RACE reads, TCRdb lists one record per CDR3 protein. The data show 850,000 to 1,100,000 distinct CDR3 sequences, with more than 30% seen just once and around 13% held by the top ten. Concerning this clonotype itself: Its antigen is unknown.

Germline CDR1 DFQATT, CDR2 SNEGSKA (reference sequence). V was clipped by 5 bases and J by 5 bases, with 7 bases between them. This CDR3 spans 11 amino acids. This TCR came from a man between 18 and 29 years old in good health. Sequenced material: blood. J is TRBJ2-1 and V is TRBV20-1, with D uncertain. This CDR3 is CSAPGNNEQFF. CDR3 nucleotide sequence: TGCAGTGCTCCTGGGAACAATGAGCAGTTCTTC.